This T cell receptor (beta chain) was profiled in a study of T-cell memory formation after mild COVID-19. TCRdb processed the 5' RACE reads anew with MiXCR; each CDR3 protein has one entry. This sample carries about 400,000 distinct CDR3 sequences, roughly 15% of them seen once, and the ten largest clones take about 22%. This CDR3 is built from 16 residues. The ends lost 5 bases at V and 5 bases at J; junction bases unmatched: 9. Germline CDR1 reads SGHTA; CDR2 reads FQGTGA. This TCR was recovered from a man younger than 30 who had mild COVID-19 (a few samples of this study predate the infection). Cell type and time point are not known. The rearrangement joins TRBV7-3 to TRBJ2-5; 12 bases align to TRBD2. Material for sequencing was PBMCs or a T cell subset sorted from them (not recorded which). The CDR3 protein is CASSPHTSGGSETQYF. As DNA, the CDR3 is TGTGCCAGCAGCCCCCATACTAGCGGGGGGTCGGAGACCCAGTACTTC.